These 23 T cell receptor beta chains share one sample of origin, sequenced in a study of cytomegalovirus exposure and HLA in healthy donors (TCRdb year 2017). Library creation used the immunoSEQ multiplex PCR assay. Not all clones reach the TCRdb copy of this immuneACCESS table, which keeps in-frame sequences only. Checked studies attribute under half of the gap to unresolved V genes and leave the rest unexplained. The sample data list about 180,000 clones, and 85% to 90% of these were observed just once. The biggest ten clones account for more than 1.3% of the sample. What was sequenced was PBMCs. All receptors come from a woman in her twenties or thirties in good health and CMV-seronegative.

The chain recombines TRBV7-9 with TRBJ1-3; TRBD1 agrees at 7 bases. The V segment lost 5 bases and the J segment 6 bases; nucleotides outside the gene matches: 7. From germline, CDR1 is SEHNR and CDR2 FQNEAQ (reference sequence). This CDR3 region has 14 residues. CDR3 region: CASSPTGLENTIYF. The CDR3 DNA sequence: TGTGCCAGCAGCCCGACAGGGTTAGAAAACACCATATATTTT.

This chain uses TRBV18 with TRBJ1-3; the match to TRBD1 covers 9 bases. V trimming: 4 bases; J trimming: 0 bases; junction bases outside the gene matches: 4. The CDR3 length is 16 residues. CDR1 is KGHSH and CDR2 is LQKENI in the germline V gene. The DNA for the CDR3 is TGTGCCAGCTCACATTGGGACAGGGCCTCTGGAAACACCATATATTTT. Encoded protein: CASSHWDRASGNTIYF.

The chain is built from TRBV30 and TRBJ2-1; the match to TRBD1 covers 7 bases. Germline trimming cut 4 bases from V and 7 bases from J; bases unmatched to any gene: 7. There are 13 residues in the CDR3. Germline assignment: CDR1 GTSNPN and CDR2 SVGIG (reference sequence). Here the CDR3 DNA reads TGTGCCTGGACACAGGGGTTGGGTAATGAGCAGTTCTTC. Its translation: CAWTQGLGNEQFF.

This clone was detected once. The chain is built from TRBV5-6 and TRBJ1-2, with 9 bases that match TRBD1. This CDR3 comprises 16 residues. Germline V lookup: CDR1 SGHDT, CDR2 YYEEEE. The junction had 13 bases not matched to a gene; V was cut back by 4 bases and J by 6 bases. The CDR3 reads CASSRTGAPERDGYTF. For the CDR3, the DNA is TGTGCCAGCAGCCGGACAGGGGCCCCCGAACGGGATGGCTACACCTTC.

The chain is built from TRBV30 and TRBJ1-4; TRBD1 might be the D (5 bases). The CDR3 runs to 13 residues. The V gene's germline CDR1 is GTSNPN and CDR2 SVGIG (reference sequence). Trimming took 2 bases from V and 7 from J, leaving 11 bases between them. Written as DNA, the CDR3 is TGTGCCTGGAGTCGGGGGGAGAGTGAAAAACTGTTTTTT. Protein product: CAWSRGESEKLFF.

The rearrangement joins TRBV13 to TRBJ2-3; perhaps TRBD2 as D (7 bases). Looked up from germline, CDR1 is PRHDT and CDR2 is FYEKMQ (reference sequence). Deletions cut 5 bases from V and 4 bases from J, with 10 bases between. The CDR3 has 13 amino acids. Here the CDR3 reads CASSRRGPDTQYF. The DNA for the CDR3 is TGTGCCAGCAGCCGGCGGGGGCCAGATACGCAGTATTTT.

This CDR3 reads CATRQDPYEQYF. The CDR3 coding sequence is TGTGCCACCAGACAGGATCCCTACGAGCAGTACTTC. This rearrangement joins TRBV6-1 to TRBJ2-7; maybe TRBD1 (6 bases). Germline V gives CDR1 MNHNS, CDR2 SASEGT. The ends were cut back, 10 bases at V and 2 bases at J, with 12 bases in the middle. The CDR3 loop spans 12 amino acids.

V is TRBV12-5 and J is TRBJ2-3; D remains unclear. CDR3 size: 13 residues. Germline V gene sequence: CDR1 LGHNT, CDR2 FRNRAP. V was shortened by 6 bases and J by 6 bases, with 13 bases between the two germline ends. The CDR3 reads CASGSTTGDTQYF. In nucleotides, the CDR3 is TGTGCTAGTGGCAGTACAACGGGTGATACGCAGTATTTT. Combining the CDR3 with reference TRBV12-5 and TRBJ2-3 gives the whole variable domain DARVTQTPRHKVTEMGQEVTMRCQPILGHNTVFWYRQTMMQGLELLAYFRNRAPLDDSGMPKDRFSAEMPDATLATLKIQPSEPRDSAVYFCASGSTTGDTQYFGPGTRLTVL.

The V gene is TRBV7-9, the J gene TRBJ2-1; D perhaps matches TRBD2 (7 bases). Germline assignment: CDR1 SEHNR and CDR2 FQNEAQ (reference sequence). The CDR3 runs to 19 residues. V shed 5 bases and J shed 0 bases, with 23 bases lying between them. The CDR3 DNA reads as TGTGCCAGCAGCGGGTTCGGGGGGCGGTTGGAGAACTCCTACAATGAGCAGTTCTTC. It codes for CASSGFGGRLENSYNEQFF.

This rearrangement joins TRBV27 to TRBJ2-7; D possibly corresponds to TRBD1 (5 bases). CDR3 length: 15 residues. Per germline, CDR1 MNHEY and CDR2 SMNVEV (reference sequence). The V and J ends lost 5 bases and 7 bases respectively, with 21 bases between them. CDR3 DNA: TGTGCCAGCAGTCCGACCGAGTTTGGGGCCGGAGAGCAGTACTTC. Translated: CASSPTEFGAGEQYF.

In the case of this clone: Other DNA variants within this sample encode the same CDR3. The chain joins TRBV5-1 to TRBJ2-3; 8 positions agree with TRBD1. Germline trimming cut 0 bases from V and 3 bases from J; bases unmatched to any gene: 3. The V gene's germline CDR1 is SGHRS and CDR2 YFSETQ. The length of the CDR3 is 15 residues. Here the CDR3 DNA reads TGCGCCAGCAGCTTGGGTGGACAGGGTACAGATACGCAGTATTTT. Translating gives CASSLGGQGTDTQYF.

This CDR3 is CATTQGVVEAFF. The CDR3 nucleotides are TGTGCCACCACACAGGGAGTCGTTGAAGCTTTCTTT. The chain combines TRBV6-1 with TRBJ1-1; D is possibly TRBD1 (6 bases). CDR3 length: 12 amino acids. Trimming took 10 bases from V and 7 from J, leaving 16 bases between them. The germline V gene encodes CDR1 MNHNS and CDR2 SASEGT.

The V and J genes are TRBV2 and TRBJ1-5; D is unclear. CDR3 length equals 14 residues. The ends were cut back, 0 bases at V and 2 bases at J, with 5 bases in the middle. The germline CDR1 and CDR2 sequences are SNHLY and FYNNEI. The CDR3 sequence: CASSEARGNQPQHF. The CDR3 DNA reads TGTGCCAGCAGTGAAGCGCGGGGCAATCAGCCCCAGCATTTT.

The rearrangement links TRBV7-8 to TRBJ1-5; 7 bases are a match to TRBD1. CDR1 and CDR2 from the germline V gene are SGHVS and FQNEAQ. CDR3 length: 17 amino acids. J was trimmed by 5 bases and V by 3 bases; bases with no gene match: 13. CDR3 amino acids: CASSFGIRGKVDQPQHF. As DNA, the CDR3 is TGTGCCAGCAGCTTTGGGATCAGGGGGAAGGTAGATCAGCCCCAGCATTTT. The whole variable domain, remainder taken from reference TRBV7-8 and TRBJ1-5, is GAGVSQSPRYKVAKRGQDVALRCDPISGHVSLFWYQQALGQGPEFLTYFQNEAQLDKSGLPSDRFFAERPEGSVSTLKIQRTQQEDSAVYLCASSFGIRGKVDQPQHFGDGTRLSIL.

CDR3 region: CASSQKRGFTDTQYF. The CDR3 DNA follows: TGTGCCAGCAGTCAGAAGCGGGGATTCACAGATACGCAGTATTTT. The chain has TRBV7-2 and TRBJ2-3; 7 nucleotides match TRBD2. Trimming removed 6 bases from V and 2 bases from J; junction bases left unmatched: 8. Germline values: CDR1 SGHTA, CDR2 FQGNSA. The CDR3 contains 15 residues.

This chain links TRBV9 with TRBJ1-1, with TRBD1 identical over 8 bases. This CDR3 comprises 15 residues. The germline CDR1 and CDR2 sequences are SGDLS and YYNGEE. The trim removed 3 bases at V and 0 bases at J, leaving 4 bases unmatched. Here the CDR3 DNA reads TGTGCCAGCAGCGCCCGGACAGGGCTGAACACTGAAGCTTTCTTT. It codes for CASSARTGLNTEAFF.

This clone is a singleton in its sample. The CDR3 sequence is CASSPRVWIFNTEAFF. In DNA, the CDR3 is TGTGCCAGCAGCCCGAGGGTTTGGATTTTTAACACTGAAGCTTTCTTT. J is TRBJ1-1 and V is TRBV5-4, with D unresolved. This CDR3 contains 16 residues. Germline V gene data show CDR1 as SGHNT and CDR2 as YYREEE (reference sequence). The V end lost 4 bases, the J end lost 2 bases, and 18 bases lay between the germline ends.

The chain carries TRBV27 and TRBJ1-6; 12 positions agree with TRBD1. Germline V lookup: CDR1 MNHEY, CDR2 SMNVEV (reference sequence). The CDR3 has 20 amino acids. With 8 bases clipped from V and 0 bases from J, the junction kept 14 bases outside the gene matches. The CDR3: CASRARDRGPVFSYNSPLHF. CDR3 coding DNA: TGTGCCAGCCGAGCCCGGGACAGGGGGCCGGTTTTCTCCTATAATTCACCCCTCCACTTT.

This chain joins TRBV11-2 and TRBJ2-1, with TRBD2 matching 8 bases. The J segment lost 8 bases and the V segment lost 2 bases, leaving 14 bases of the junction unmatched. The germline CDR1 and CDR2 sequences are SGHAT and FQNNGV. This CDR3 spans 17 amino acids. CDR3 coding DNA: TGTGCCAGCAGCTTATACCTCCCGGGACTAGGAGGCGATGAGCAGTTCTTC. It is translated as CASSLYLPGLGGDEQFF.

The V gene is TRBV2, the J gene TRBJ2-7; 9 positions agree with TRBD2. The CDR3 runs 15 residues. V gave up 6 bases and J gave up 4 bases; unmatched junction bases: 10. The germline V gene has CDR1 SNHLY and CDR2 FYNNEI. The CDR3 sequence is CASRWKVAGDYEQYF. Here the CDR3 DNA reads TGTGCCAGCAGGTGGAAGGTAGCGGGGGATTACGAGCAGTACTTC. The full variable domain, in which reference TRBV2 and TRBJ2-7 provide the parts outside the CDR3, is EPEVTQTPSHQVTQMGQEVILRCVPISNHLYFYWYRQILGQKVEFLVSFYNNEISEKSEIFDDQFSVERPDGSNFTLKIRSTKLEDSAMYFCASRWKVAGDYEQYFGPGTRLTVT.

The gene calls are TRBV27 and TRBJ2-1; 10 bases are shared with TRBD1. This CDR3 is built from 15 residues. The V gene's germline CDR1 is MNHEY and CDR2 SMNVEV (reference sequence). The trim removed 6 bases at V and 2 bases at J, leaving 4 bases unmatched. CDR3 loop: CASRPGTGAYNEQFF. CDR3 DNA sequence: TGTGCCAGCAGGCCCGGGACAGGGGCCTACAATGAGCAGTTCTTC.

In this sample, this clone turned up once. CDR3 in amino acids: CSARDSLYEQYF. The CDR3 region has the DNA TGCAGCGCCCGGGACAGTCTCTACGAGCAGTACTTC. This chain uses TRBV29-1 with TRBJ2-7; 7 bases match TRBD1. The CDR3 loop spans 12 amino acids. Germline V gives CDR1 SQVTM, CDR2 ANQGSEA. V lost 7 bases, J lost 3 bases, and 6 bases stayed unmatched.

The chain recombines TRBV29-1 with TRBJ1-3, with 9 bases matching TRBD1. The CDR3 is 15 amino acids. Germline CDR1 and CDR2: SQVTM and ANQGSEA. V dropped 3 bases and J dropped 7; count of bases not matched to a gene: 10. The CDR3 loop is CSVERDRDWTNTIYF. The DNA of the CDR3 is TGCAGCGTTGAGAGGGACAGGGACTGGACGAACACCATATATTTT.